Following are 16 T cell receptor beta chains from one sample sequenced in a study of PD-L1 blockade in urothelial cancer. Method: immunoSEQ multiplex PCR; TCRdb's copy keeps in-frame clones and lacks some. The table shows around 49,000 clones, with 88% occurring only once. Indicated time point: peripheral blood 6 weeks after treatment start. This specimen consisted of PBMCs, obtained around atezolizumab (anti-PD-L1) treatment. The receptor source for this set is a man aged 60 to 75 with urothelial cancer.

The V and J genes are TRBV19 and TRBJ1-2; 7 bases align to TRBD1. CDR3 length: 16 residues. Germline CDR1 LNHDA, CDR2 SQIVND (reference sequence). Losses at the gene ends were 1 base for V and 5 bases for J; bases not matched to a gene: 10. The CDR3 region is CASSIVGQADAYGYTF. The CDR3 DNA is TGTGCCAGTAGTATAGTCGGACAGGCAGACGCATATGGCTACACCTTC. Supplemented by reference TRBV19 and TRBJ1-2, the full variable domain reads DGGITQSPKYLFRKEGQNVTLSCEQNLNHDAMYWYRQDPGQGLRLIYYSQIVNDFQKGDIAEGYSVSREKKESFPLTVTSAQKNPTAFYLCASSIVGQADAYGYTFGSGTRLTVV.

In nucleotides, the CDR3 is TGTGCCAGCCGCCCTAGCGGGGGTGCAGATACGCAGTATTTT. Residues: CASRPSGGADTQYF. The chain recombines TRBV6-5 with TRBJ2-3; 10 nucleotides line up with TRBD2. Per the germline V gene, CDR1 is MNHEY and CDR2 is SVGAGI. The V gene end was trimmed by 8 bases and the J gene end by 4 bases; junction bases not matched to a gene: 6. This CDR3 comprises 14 residues.

The chain recombines TRBV9 with TRBJ2-7; D ambiguous. Deletions cut 0 bases from V and 6 bases from J, with 16 bases between. The CDR3 covers 15 residues. CDR1 SGDLS and CDR2 YYNGEE come from the germline V gene. CDR3 DNA: TGTGCCAGCAGCGTAGATATTGGGCAACCCTCCGAGCAGTACTTC. The encoded protein is CASSVDIGQPSEQYF.

The rearrangement links TRBV6-1 to TRBJ1-2, with TRBD1 matching 8 bases. V shed 4 bases, J shed 0 bases, and the junction held 7 bases outside the gene matches. The CDR3 has 16 amino acids. CDR1 and CDR2 from the germline V gene are MNHNS and SASEGT. CDR3 nucleotide sequence: TGTGCCAGCAGTGCAGACAGGGGAGGCACTAACTATGGCTACACCTTC. Residues: CASSADRGGTNYGYTF.

The genes are TRBV18 and TRBJ1-1, with TRBD1 identical over 7 bases. This CDR3 is 14 amino acids long. CDR1 and CDR2 from the germline V gene are KGHSH and LQKENI. V was clipped by 3 bases and J by 5 bases; unmatched bases: 6. CDR3 protein: CASSPQGGGTEAFF. The CDR3 DNA reads as TGTGCCAGCTCACCTCAGGGGGGAGGAACTGAAGCTTTCTTT.

In this sample, this clone turned up once. The chain carries TRBV28 and TRBJ2-1; 12 bases are a match to TRBD1. V shed 4 bases and J 7 bases; nucleotides not matched to a gene: 8. CDR1 is MDHEN, CDR2 SYDVKM, per germline. The CDR3 has 16 amino acids. The CDR3: CASSSQGQGAPNEQFF. DNA of the CDR3: TGTGCCAGCAGTTCGCAGGGACAGGGGGCTCCGAATGAGCAGTTCTTC.

This clone was counted a few times. One end of the junction is discordant with germline, which a read error may explain. The CDR3 DNA is TGTGCCAGCTCCCCACTCCATTTAGGGGGACGTTACAATGAGCAGTTCTTC. Its translation: CASSPLHLGGRYNEQFF. The rearrangement links TRBV18 to TRBJ2-1, with a possible D match to TRBD1 (6 bases). Germline assignment: CDR1 KGHSH and CDR2 LQKENI. CDR3 length: 17 amino acids.

DNA for the CDR3: TGTGCCAGCAGGGAATCCGGGACTTCTCCCTACGAGCAGTACTTC. Protein sequence: CASRESGTSPYEQYF. The chain has TRBV6-5 and TRBJ2-7; TRBD2 is a possible D gene (6 bases). Per germline, CDR1 MNHEY and CDR2 SVGAGI. V dropped 6 bases and J dropped 2 bases, with 17 bases sitting between them. The CDR3 length is 15 residues.

The chain has TRBV6-6 and TRBJ1-4; 10 bases are a match to TRBD1. The CDR3 length is 16 residues. The trim removed 6 bases at V and 2 bases at J, leaving 6 bases unmatched. Germline V lookup: CDR1 MNHNY, CDR2 SVGAGI (reference sequence). The CDR3 is CASRGDRGTTNEKLFF. The CDR3 coding sequence is TGTGCCAGCAGGGGGGACAGGGGAACCACTAATGAAAAACTGTTTTTT.

The J gene is TRBJ2-2, the V gene TRBV19; 8 bases map to TRBD2. CDR1 LNHDA and CDR2 SQIVND come from the germline V gene (reference sequence). The length of the CDR3 is 15 residues. Trimming took 6 bases from V and 2 from J; bases not matched to a gene: 5. In nucleotides, the CDR3 is TGTGCCAGTAGCATCGGGGGGGGTAACACCGGGGAGCTGTTTTTT. This encodes CASSIGGGNTGELFF.

The V gene is TRBV6-6, the J gene TRBJ1-3, with TRBD1 as a possible D gene (6 bases). Germline V gene sequence: CDR1 MNHNY, CDR2 SVGAGI (reference sequence). This CDR3 contains 15 residues. V shed 6 bases and J shed 1 base, with 13 bases lying between them. For the CDR3, the DNA is TGTGCCAGCAGCATACAGGGTGGATCTGGAAACACCATATATTTT. It codes for CASSIQGGSGNTIYF.

This clone occurred once. V and J are TRBV7-6 and TRBJ1-1; D not certain. Per germline, CDR1 SGHVS and CDR2 FNYEAQ. Trimming pared 5 bases from V and 4 bases from J, leaving 11 bases between. The CDR3 is 13 amino acids. The CDR3 region is CASSPQFSTEAFF. In DNA form, the CDR3 reads TGTGCCAGCAGCCCTCAGTTTTCCACTGAAGCTTTCTTT.

This chain joins TRBV6-6 and TRBJ1-2, with 10 bases identical to TRBD1. With 6 bases clipped from V and 0 bases from J, the junction kept 4 bases outside the gene matches. Per the germline V gene, CDR1 is MNHNY and CDR2 is SVGAGI (reference sequence). CDR3 length equals 15 residues. This chain's CDR3 is CASSRQGATNYGYTF. Here the CDR3 DNA reads TGTGCCAGCAGCCGACAGGGGGCCACTAACTATGGCTACACCTTC.

This clone has only a few counts. The genes are TRBV7-3 and TRBJ1-1, with TRBD1 matching 9 bases. This CDR3 spans 15 amino acids. J was trimmed by 4 bases and V by 5 bases; bases with no gene match: 8. Germline V gene data show CDR1 as SGHTA and CDR2 as FQGTGA. DNA of the CDR3: TGTGCCAGCAGCACGGGACAGGGTTGGGGCACTGAAGCTTTCTTT. It specifies CASSTGQGWGTEAFF.

The chain links TRBV6-1 to TRBJ1-2, with 10 bases that match TRBD1. The CDR3 covers 13 residues. V gave up 4 bases and J gave up 8 bases; unmatched junction bases: 4. From germline, CDR1 is MNHNS and CDR2 SASEGT. CDR3 protein: CASSVGQGVGYTF. The CDR3 DNA follows: TGTGCCAGCAGTGTAGGACAGGGGGTCGGCTACACCTTC.

V usage is TRBV30 and J usage is TRBJ2-1; the D is unclear. The CDR3 sequence is 15 residues long. Germline CDR1 and CDR2: GTSNPN and SVGIG (reference sequence). The germline V and J ends were trimmed by 3 bases and 5 bases, with 17 bases remaining between them. The CDR3 here is CAWSSDSITNNEQFF. CDR3 in DNA: TGTGCCTGGAGCTCTGACTCAATTACCAACAATGAGCAGTTCTTC.